This is a list of T cell receptor beta chains from one sample in a study of CD8+ T cells in alopecia areata. Clones were read by immunoSEQ multiplex PCR, and TCRdb kept only the in-frame ones, dropping some. This sample has 150,000 to 200,000 clones; 40% to 55% occur once, and the top ten carry 10%. Specimen: CD8+ T cells sorted from blood, collected around week 54, from a patient treated with tofacitinib. The source is a human donor with alopecia areata. The CDR3 runs from the conserved cysteine through the conserved F or W. A D gene is named only where the DNA matches it firmly. The listing skips clone size in some rows; elsewhere it reads once, few, many or a size class.

>17|TRBV2|TRBD2|TRBJ2-3|.
CASSDFLAGGRPDTQYF
TGTGCCAGCAGTGATTTTCTGGCGGGGGGGCGTCCAGATACGCAGTATTTT
>15|TRBV11-2|.|TRBJ2-5|.
CASSFVGGLQETQYF
TGTGCCAGCAGCTTTGTCGGGGGCCTTCAAGAGACCCAGTACTTC
>15|TRBV4-1|.|TRBJ2-1|few
CASSQTGTTRGEQFF
TGCGCCAGCAGCCAGACGGGAACAACAAGGGGTGAGCAGTTCTTC
>15|TRBV6-5|TRBD2|TRBJ2-3|once
CASSYPPGGGDTQYF
TGTGCCAGCAGTTACCCACCTGGGGGGGGAGATACGCAGTATTTT
>14|TRBV7-9|.|TRBJ2-7|few
CASSLAQGEYEQYF
TGTGCCAGCAGCTTAGCCCAGGGAGAGTACGAGCAGTACTTC
>14|TRBV7-8|.|TRBJ1-1|few
CASSLGQANTEAFF
TGTGCCAGCAGCTTGGGGCAGGCGAACACTGAAGCTTTCTTT
>14|TRBV10-2|.|TRBJ2-7|.
CASKSQGENYEQYF
TGCGCCAGCAAGTCGCAGGGCGAGAACTACGAGCAGTACTTC
>13|TRBV2|.|TRBJ1-2|.
CASSEWSGYGYTF
TGTGCCAGCAGTGAATGGTCGGGGTATGGCTACACCTTC
>13|TRBV30|.|TRBJ1-1|.
CACSLVGDSEAFF
TGTGCCTGTTCCCTGGTGGGGGACTCTGAAGCTTTCTTT
>12|TRBV15|.|TRBJ1-2|.
CATSTGPYGYTF
TGTGCCACCAGCACAGGTCCCTATGGCTACACCTTC
>12|TRBV7-2|.|TRBJ2-1|.
CASSTRRNEQFF
TGTGCCAGCAGCACCCGCAGGAATGAGCAGTTCTTC
>15|TRBV4-1|.|TRBJ2-7|.
CASSQVAGLFGEQYF
TGCGCCAGCAGCCAAGTTGCGGGATTGTTCGGCGAGCAGTACTTC
>13|TRBV13|.|TRBJ2-7|.
CASSPAPADEQYF
TGTGCCAGCAGCCCCGCCCCGGCCGACGAGCAGTACTTC
>14|TRBV27|.|TRBJ2-1|once
CASTSGGENNEQFF
TGTGCCAGCACCTCAGGGGGGGAGAACAATGAGCAGTTCTTC
>17|TRBV7-9|TRBD2|TRBJ2-1|.
CASRDGLAGTSYNEQFF
TGTGCCAGCAGAGATGGACTAGCGGGGACCTCCTACAATGAGCAGTTCTTC
>15|TRBV7-6|.|TRBJ1-2|.
CASSLEAGRNYGYTF
TGTGCCAGCAGCTTAGAAGCGGGCAGGAACTATGGCTACACCTTC
>14|TRBV5-6|.|TRBJ2-7|.
CASRGSGPSYEQYF
TGTGCCAGCAGGGGTTCGGGTCCCTCGTACGAGCAGTACTTC
>11|TRBV25-1|.|TRBJ2-1|.
CASRAGREQFF
TGTGCCAGCAGGGCGGGTCGGGAGCAGTTCTTC
>12|TRBV29-1|.|TRBJ2-7|.
CSVEFGSYEQYF
TGCAGCGTTGAATTTGGGAGCTACGAGCAGTACTTC
>14|TRBV29-1|TRBD1|TRBJ1-1|few
CSVTTGDRNTEAFF
TGCAGCGTCACGACAGGGGATCGGAACACTGAAGCTTTCTTT
>14|TRBV29-1|TRBD1|TRBJ1-6|.
CSVKGQGLGSPLHF
TGCAGCGTGAAGGGACAGGGGCTAGGATCACCCCTCCACTTT
>15|TRBV7-2|TRBD1|TRBJ1-2|.
CASSLQPGQGDGYTF
TGTGCCAGCAGCTTACAGCCGGGACAGGGAGACGGCTACACCTTC
>14|TRBV5-6|.|TRBJ1-2|.
CASSDGLAGDGYTF
TGTGCCAGCAGCGATGGGTTGGCAGGAGATGGCTACACCTTC
>15|TRBV4-3|.|TRBJ1-5|.
CASSPIFGSNQPQHF
TGCGCCAGCAGCCCCATATTTGGTAGCAATCAGCCCCAGCATTTT
>14|TRBV27|.|TRBJ2-1|.
CASSLMGPANEQFF
TGTGCCAGCAGTTTAATGGGCCCGGCGAATGAGCAGTTCTTC
>15|TRBV11-2|.|TRBJ2-7|.
CASSLAASATYEQYF
TGTGCCAGCAGCTTAGCGGCGTCGGCTACCTACGAGCAGTACTTC
>13|TRBV19|TRBD1|TRBJ1-1|.
CASRQNRDSEAFF
TGTGCCAGTAGACAAAACCGGGACAGTGAAGCTTTCTTT
>16|TRBV7-9|.|TRBJ2-3|.
CASSLPDTLPTDTQYF
TGTGCCAGCAGCTTACCTGACACCTTGCCGACAGATACGCAGTATTTT
>16|TRBV6-1|TRBD2|TRBJ2-1|.
CAISDGLAGGDNEQFF
TGTGCCATCAGTGACGGGCTAGCGGGGGGGGACAATGAGCAGTTCTTC
>16|TRBV19|TRBD2|TRBJ2-1|many
CASSIVPSGGWNEQFF
TGTGCCAGTAGTATAGTGCCTAGCGGGGGTTGGAATGAGCAGTTCTTC
>14|TRBV2|TRBD1|TRBJ1-2|.
CASSEGQGVGGYTF
TGTGCCAGCAGTGAAGGACAGGGGGTCGGTGGCTACACCTTC
>13|TRBV7-6|.|TRBJ2-3|.
CASSLEVSDTQYF
TGTGCCAGCAGCTTAGAGGTGTCGGATACGCAGTATTTT
>10|TRBV29-1|.|TRBJ2-7|.
CSVWAYEQYF
TGCAGCGTTTGGGCCTACGAGCAGTACTTC
>14|TRBV7-9|.|TRBJ1-2|.
CASSLGDSYYGYTF
TGTGCCAGCAGCTTGGGTGACAGTTACTATGGCTACACCTTC
>14|TRBV6-5|.|TRBJ2-6|many
CASSGHSGANVLTF
TGTGCCAGCAGTGGACACTCTGGGGCCAACGTCCTGACTTTC
>12|TRBV2|.|TRBJ1-2|.
CASSVDTRGYTF
TGTGCCAGCAGTGTGGATACCAGGGGCTACACCTTC
>13|TRBV7-2|.|TRBJ2-7|.
CASSSGPNYEQYF
TGTGCCAGCAGCAGCGGACCCAACTACGAGCAGTACTTC